This T cell receptor beta chain was recovered during a study of shared clonotypes between healthy human individuals (dated by TCRdb to the early 2020s). Looking at the study overall: The cohort included three men and a couple of women between 18 and 49 years of age. For each donor, three plates each were used for CD4 naive and CD4 memory, two plates were used for CD8 naive, and one plate was used for CD8 memory. To increase sequencing depth and limit assay-specific biases, TCR repertoire library preparation and sequencing were carried out by different laboratories using diverse techniques. Leukapheresis yielded between about 0.85 and 9.5 billion PBMCs per donor. To estimate repertoire size and how much clonotypes are shared between individuals, the study performed deep sequencing of blood TCR repertoires from about five healthy adults.

The CDR3 spans 15 residues, from the cysteine through the phenylalanine. Of all the DNA, just the CDR3 is kept, 45 bases in frame from base 1. CDR1 MNHNS and CDR2 SASEGT were looked up in the germline V gene. V drops 0 bases and J drops 1 base, leaving 9 bases in between. Of note for this clone: Its binding antigen is unknown. No quality values exist for individual bases; no much larger clone is one base distant.

For the CD8 naive samples, CD45RO-negative cells were positively selected for CCR7, yielding a CD45RA+CCR7+ population from which TemRA cells were excluded. Healthy HIV-negative adults with no recently reported acute infections or vaccinations were included as donors. Every donor was a Caucasian adult residing in Nashville, Tennessee, USA. After blood collection by leukapheresis, PBMCs were isolated using Ficoll-Histopaque density gradient centrifugation and then cryopreserved in the vapor phase of liquid nitrogen. Purity and quantity of every magnetically sorted T cell population were checked by analytical flow cytometry. Genomic DNA was isolated from each sorted fraction and quantified by UV absorbance on a Nanodrop 2000c. What the study reported, not specific to this receptor: The small number of donors limited the genetic and exposure-history diversity represented. Sampling was restricted to blood, and TCR repertoires in tissues likely differ from the TCR repertoires found in blood. Clonotypes shared by all four sorted-subset donors showed higher generation probabilities than non-shared clonotypes. Incomplete sequencing was indicated by rarefaction of sorted-subset datasets, despite the large sequencing depth. When several donors were compared, the shared fraction of clonotypes was roughly 4.8% for naive CD4, 3.5% to 4% for naive CD8, more than 2% for memory CD4, and 0.4% for memory CD8. Naive subsets generally had larger estimated clonotype richness than memory subsets. Based on pairwise subsampling, the degree of clonotype sharing among donors was expected to be affected by sequencing depth.

Using the deep immunoSEQ assay, TCR CDR3 regions were amplified from genomic DNA by multiplex PCR. Extracted genomic DNA from each cell subset was distributed evenly across all wells of several immunoSEQ 96-well plates, and each plate was treated as a replicate. For sorted subsets, 200 ng of genomic DNA, equivalent to about 30,000 T cell genomes, went into each replicate PCR. The purified libraries were quantified using a Qubit 3.0 fluorometer, sized with a Bioanalyzer 2100, and then quantified again using the KAPA Library Quantification kit. A separate single-read 150-cycle Illumina NextSeq 550 flow cell was used to sequence each immunoSEQ 96-well plate. The paper's data handling went like this. Because the immunoSEQ output held only junctional sequences and lacked quality scores, the filtering could not match the filtering applied to full-length reads. Sequences were annotated with PyIR, a Python wrapper for IgBLAST v1.9, using IMGT germline references to assign V/J genes and CDR3. Reads with weak V/J assignments (E-value above 1e-6), missing CDR3, stop codons, out-of-frame junctions, or ambiguous translated residues were removed. V3J clonotypes were defined as sequences sharing the same inferred V gene, J gene, and CDR3 amino acid sequence. Percentage overlap between repertoires was calculated by dividing the number of shared unique clonotypes by the size of the smaller repertoire. RTK rarefaction, the Chao1 estimator, and Recon v2.1 estimates of unobserved clonotypes were used to assess repertoire richness. OLGA was used to compute generation probabilities for all TCRbeta clonotypes that the gDNA method yielded from a few donors. Entries here come from immuneACCESS through TCRdb and include only in-frame sequences with V and J called. Some clones fail to appear in such tables; in the studies checked, an unresolved V gene covers under half of the shortfall, and the cause of the remainder is unknown. V and J calls plus clone size are reproduced from that table; the DNA served to infer D and trimming. The sample table lists about 2.1 million clones, over 85% of them with a count of one. In total, the top ten clones hold more than 1.5% of the sample.

The sequenced sample consisted of naive CD8+ T cells from PBMCs. What this sample's cell subset or site label stands for: CD45RA+CCR7+. The TCR originated in a man younger than 30 in good health. Some clones in this sample may be carry-over from other donors' samples. The rearranged chain carries TRBV6-1 and TRBJ2-5, with the identity of the D gene unclear. The CDR3 reads as follows: CASSEAGPIQETQYF. The DNA reads as follows: TGTGCCAGCAGTGAAGCCGGCCCCATCCAAGAGACCCAGTACTTC.